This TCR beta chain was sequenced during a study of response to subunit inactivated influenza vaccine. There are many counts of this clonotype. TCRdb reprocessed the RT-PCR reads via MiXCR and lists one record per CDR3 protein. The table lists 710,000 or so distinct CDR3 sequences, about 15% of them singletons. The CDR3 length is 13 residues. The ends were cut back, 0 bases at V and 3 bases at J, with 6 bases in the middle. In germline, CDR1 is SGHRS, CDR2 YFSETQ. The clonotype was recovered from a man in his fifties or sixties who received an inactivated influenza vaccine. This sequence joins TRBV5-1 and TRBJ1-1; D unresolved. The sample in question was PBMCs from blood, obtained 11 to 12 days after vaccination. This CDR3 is CASSLDGYTEAFF. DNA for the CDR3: TGCGCCAGCAGCTTGGACGGATACACTGAAGCTTTCTTT.